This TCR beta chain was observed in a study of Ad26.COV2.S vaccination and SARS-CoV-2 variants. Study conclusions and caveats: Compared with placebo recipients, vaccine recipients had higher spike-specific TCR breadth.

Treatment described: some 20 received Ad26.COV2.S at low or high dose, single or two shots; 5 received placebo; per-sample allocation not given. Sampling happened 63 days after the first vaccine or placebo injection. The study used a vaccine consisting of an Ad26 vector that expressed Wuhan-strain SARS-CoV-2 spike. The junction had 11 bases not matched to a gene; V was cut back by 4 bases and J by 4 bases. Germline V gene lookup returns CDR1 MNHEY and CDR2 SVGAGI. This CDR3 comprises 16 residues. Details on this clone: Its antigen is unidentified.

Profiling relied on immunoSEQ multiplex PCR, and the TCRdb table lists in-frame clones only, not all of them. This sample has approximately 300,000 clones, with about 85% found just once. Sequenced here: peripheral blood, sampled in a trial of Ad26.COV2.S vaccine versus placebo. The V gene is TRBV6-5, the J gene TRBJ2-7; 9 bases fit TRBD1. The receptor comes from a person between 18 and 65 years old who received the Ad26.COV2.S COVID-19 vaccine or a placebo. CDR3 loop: CASSFTTGTGIYEQYF. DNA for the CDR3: TGTGCCAGCAGTTTCACCACCGGGACAGGGATTTACGAGCAGTACTTC.